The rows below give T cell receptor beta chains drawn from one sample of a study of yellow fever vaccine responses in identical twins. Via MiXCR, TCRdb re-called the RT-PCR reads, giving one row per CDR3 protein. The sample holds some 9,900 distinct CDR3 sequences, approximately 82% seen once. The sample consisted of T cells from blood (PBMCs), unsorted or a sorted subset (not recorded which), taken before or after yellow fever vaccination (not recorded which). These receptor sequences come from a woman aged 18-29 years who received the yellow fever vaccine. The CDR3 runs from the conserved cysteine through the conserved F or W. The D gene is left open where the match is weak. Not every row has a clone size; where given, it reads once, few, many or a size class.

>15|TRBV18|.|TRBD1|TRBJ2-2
CASSTTGQDTGELFF
TGTGCCAGCTCAACTACGGGACAGGACACCGGGGAGCTGTTTTTT
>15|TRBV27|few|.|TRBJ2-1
CASSTGPHPSNEQFF
TGTGCCAGCAGCACCGGGCCCCACCCCAGCAATGAGCAGTTCTTC
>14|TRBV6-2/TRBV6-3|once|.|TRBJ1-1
CASSYKLGGAEAFF
TGTGCCAGCAGTTACAAGTTAGGGGGGGCTGAAGCTTTCTTT
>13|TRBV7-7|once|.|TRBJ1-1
CASSLELNTEAFF
TGTGCCAGCAGCTTAGAGCTGAACACTGAAGCTTTCTTT
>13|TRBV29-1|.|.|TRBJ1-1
CSVHRGWNTEAFF
TGCAGCGTTCATCGGGGTTGGAACACTGAAGCTTTCTTT
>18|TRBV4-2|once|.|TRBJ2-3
CASSQNMFVSRSADTQYF
TGTGCCAGCAGCCAGAATATGTTTGTCTCCAGAAGTGCGGATACGCAGTATTTT
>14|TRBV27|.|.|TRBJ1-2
CASSLSRQGDGYTF
TGTGCCAGCAGTTTATCTAGGCAGGGTGATGGCTACACCTTC
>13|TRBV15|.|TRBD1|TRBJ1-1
CATSRGTGTEAFF
TGTGCCACCAGCAGAGGGACAGGGACTGAAGCTTTCTTT
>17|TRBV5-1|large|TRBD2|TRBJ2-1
CASRVGLAGGPVDEQFF
TGCGCCAGCAGGGTGGGACTAGCGGGAGGGCCTGTAGATGAGCAGTTCTTC
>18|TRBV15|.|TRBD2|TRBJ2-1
CATSRDSLGLALYNEQFF
TGTGCCACCAGCAGAGATAGCCTCGGACTAGCTCTTTACAATGAGCAGTTCTTC
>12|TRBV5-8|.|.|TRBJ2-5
CASPPQEETQYF
TGTGCCAGCCCTCCACAAGAAGAGACCCAGTACTTC
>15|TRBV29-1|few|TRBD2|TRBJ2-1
CSVLNLAGGNNEQFF
TGCAGCGTTCTTAACCTAGCGGGAGGGAACAATGAGCAGTTCTTC
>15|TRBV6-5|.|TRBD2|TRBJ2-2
CASSLRTSGTGELFF
TGTGCCAGCAGTTTGCGGACTAGCGGTACCGGGGAGCTGTTTTTT
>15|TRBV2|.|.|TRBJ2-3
CASSRNSGSTDTQYF
TGTGCCAGCAGTAGGAATAGTGGAAGCACAGATACGCAGTATTTT
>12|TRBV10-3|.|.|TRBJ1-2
CAIRPDSYGYTF
TGTGCCATCAGACCCGACAGCTATGGCTACACCTTC
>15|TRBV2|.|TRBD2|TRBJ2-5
CASSEGTSTGETQYF
TGTGCCAGCAGTGAAGGGACTAGCACGGGAGAGACCCAGTACTTC
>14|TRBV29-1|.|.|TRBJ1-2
CSVFEGQANYGYTF
TGCAGCGTATTTGAGGGGCAAGCTAACTATGGCTACACCTTC
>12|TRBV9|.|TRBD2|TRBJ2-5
CASSRLAETQYF
TGTGCCAGCAGCAGACTAGCAGAGACCCAGTACTTC
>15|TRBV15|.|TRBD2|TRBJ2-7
CATSSGAGGMDEQYF
TGTGCCACCAGCAGTGGAGCGGGAGGTATGGACGAGCAGTACTTC
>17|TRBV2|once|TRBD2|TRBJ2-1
CASSEASGGASYNEQFF
TGTGCCAGCAGTGAGGCCAGCGGGGGGGCATCCTACAATGAGCAGTTCTTC
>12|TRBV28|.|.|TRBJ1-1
CASSLMNTEAFF
TGTGCCAGCAGTTTGATGAACACTGAAGCTTTCTTT
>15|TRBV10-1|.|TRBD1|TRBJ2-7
CASSAGTGGTYEQYF
TGCGCCAGCAGTGCAGGGACAGGGGGGACCTACGAGCAGTACTTC
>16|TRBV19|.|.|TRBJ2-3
CASSIDLVISTDTQYF
TGTGCCAGTAGTATAGATCTAGTTATTAGCACAGATACGCAGTATTTT
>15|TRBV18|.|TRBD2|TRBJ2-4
CASQPSGRAKNIQYF
TGTGCCAGCCAACCGAGCGGGAGAGCCAAAAACATTCAGTACTTC
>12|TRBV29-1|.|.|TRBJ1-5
CSVAGSNQPQHF
TGCAGCGTTGCTGGTAGCAATCAGCCCCAGCATTTT
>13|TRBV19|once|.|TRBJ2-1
CASSIPLRNEQFF
TGTGCCAGTAGTATCCCACTTAGGAATGAGCAGTTCTTC
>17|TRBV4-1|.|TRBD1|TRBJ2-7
CASSQDLAGGFPYEQYF
TGCGCCAGCAGCCAAGATTTGGCAGGGGGCTTCCCCTACGAGCAGTACTTC
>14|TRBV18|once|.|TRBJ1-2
CASSPPGPSYGYTF
TGTGCCAGCTCACCTCCCGGGCCGAGCTATGGCTACACCTTC
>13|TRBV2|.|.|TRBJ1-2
CASSSDFIYGYTF
TGTGCCAGCAGTTCCGACTTTATCTATGGCTACACCTTC
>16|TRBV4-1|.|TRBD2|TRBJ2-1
CASSQEGTSAGNEQFF
TGCGCCAGCAGCCAAGAGGGGACTAGTGCGGGGAATGAGCAGTTCTTC
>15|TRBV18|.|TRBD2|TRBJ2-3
CASSPGLVGADTQYF
TGTGCCAGCTCACCGGGACTAGTTGGCGCAGATACGCAGTATTTT
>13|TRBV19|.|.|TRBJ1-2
CASKERPDYGYTF
TGTGCCAGTAAGGAGAGGCCGGACTATGGCTACACCTTC
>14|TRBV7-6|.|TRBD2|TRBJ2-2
CASSFLLAGGELFF
TGTGCCAGCAGCTTTTTACTAGCGGGAGGGGAGCTGTTTTTT
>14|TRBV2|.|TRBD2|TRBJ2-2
CASSRLAGTGELFF
TGTGCCAGCAGTCGACTAGCCGGTACCGGGGAGCTGTTTTTT
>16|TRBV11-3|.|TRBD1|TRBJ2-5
CASSLGDRALQETQYF
TGTGCCAGCAGCTTAGGGGACAGGGCCCTCCAAGAGACCCAGTACTTC
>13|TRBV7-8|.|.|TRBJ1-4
CASSRDWNEKLFF
TGTGCCAGCAGCAGGGATTGGAATGAAAAACTGTTTTTT
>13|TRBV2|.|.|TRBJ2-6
CARVNSGANVLTF
TGTGCCAGGGTTAACTCTGGGGCCAACGTCCTGACTTTC
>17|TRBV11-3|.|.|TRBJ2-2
CASSLQGGTKNTGELFF
TGTGCCAGCAGCTTGCAGGGAGGGACAAAGAACACCGGGGAGCTGTTTTTT
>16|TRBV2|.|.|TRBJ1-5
CASSEDRQVPSQPQHF
TGTGCCAGCAGTGAAGATAGGCAGGTTCCCAGTCAGCCCCAGCATTTT
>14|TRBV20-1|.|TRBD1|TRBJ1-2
CSALTGGVNIGYTF
TGCAGTGCTCTCACAGGGGGCGTCAATATAGGCTACACCTTC
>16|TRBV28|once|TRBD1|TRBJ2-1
CASSDRQGIPYNEQFF
TGTGCCAGCAGTGATCGACAGGGGATCCCCTACAATGAGCAGTTCTTC
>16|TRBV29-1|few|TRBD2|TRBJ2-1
CSVEGLAGGQYNEQFF
TGCAGCGTGGAAGGGCTAGCGGGGGGGCAGTACAATGAGCAGTTCTTC
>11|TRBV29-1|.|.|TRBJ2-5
CSVGGMETQYF
TGCAGCGTTGGAGGGATGGAGACCCAGTACTTC
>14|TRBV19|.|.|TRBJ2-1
CASTQDREGSEQFF
TGTGCCAGTACCCAGGACAGGGAGGGTAGTGAGCAGTTCTTC
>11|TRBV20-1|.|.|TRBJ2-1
CSAKQYNEQFF
TGCAGTGCTAAACAGTACAATGAGCAGTTCTTC
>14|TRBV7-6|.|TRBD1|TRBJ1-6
CASSSGQGYTPLHF
TGTGCCAGCAGCTCCGGACAGGGATACACACCCCTCCACTTT
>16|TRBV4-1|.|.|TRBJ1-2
CASSQAPAEPNYGYTF
TGCGCCAGCAGCCAAGCTCCCGCAGAGCCTAACTATGGCTACACCTTC
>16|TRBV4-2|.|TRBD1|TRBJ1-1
CASSQDRDRSNTEAFF
TGTGCCAGCAGCCAAGATCGGGACAGGTCGAACACTGAAGCTTTCTTT
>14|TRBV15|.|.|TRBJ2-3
CATSSSPYTDTQYF
TGTGCCACCAGCAGTAGCCCTTACACAGATACGCAGTATTTT